One sample yielded the 31 T cell receptor beta chains listed below, sequenced in a study of post-analysis software for immune sequencing data. Findings and limits, study-wide: In patients, TRBV5-6, TRBV5-1 and TRBV20-1 belonged to five TRBV segments found more frequently than in controls.

Prepared libraries of TCR beta cDNA carried unique molecular identifiers. TCRdb reprocessed the PCR reads with MiXCR, giving one entry per CDR3 protein. The sample consists of approximately 360,000 distinct CDR3 sequences, about a third of them appearing once. The antigens these receptors bind are not known. Sequencing used blood. Source of these receptors: a girl aged 5-17 years with multiple sclerosis.

This clonotype was picked up a small number of times. The CDR3 here is CASRRGGVDEQYF. CDR3 bases: TGTGCCAGCAGGAGAGGCGGTGTGGACGAGCAGTACTTC. The chain has TRBV2 and TRBJ2-7; no firm D call. Looked up from germline, CDR1 is SNHLY and CDR2 is FYNNEI. The ends were cut back, 6 bases at V and 5 bases at J, with 14 bases in the middle. This CDR3 spans 13 amino acids. The complete variable domain, with remaining parts taken from reference TRBV2 and TRBJ2-7, reads EPEVTQTPSHQVTQMGQEVILRCVPISNHLYFYWYRQILGQKVEFLVSFYNNEISEKSEIFDDQFSVERPDGSNFTLKIRSTKLEDSAMYFCASRRGGVDEQYFGPGTRLTVT.

The chain uses TRBV5-1 and TRBJ1-4; TRBD1 is a possible D gene (5 bases). The CDR3 extends over 17 amino acids. Germline CDR1 SGHRS, CDR2 YFSETQ. Trimming cost V 3 bases and J 0 bases, with 15 bases left between them. For the CDR3, the DNA is TGCGCCAGCAGCTGGGCGTCGGACACGACAACTAATGAAAAACTGTTTTTT. Encoded protein: CASSWASDTTTNEKLFF. The full variable domain, its missing parts supplied by reference TRBV5-1 and TRBJ1-4, is KAGVTQTPRYLIKTRGQQVTLSCSPISGHRSVSWYQQTPGQGLQFLFEYFSETQRNKGNFPGRFSGRQFSNSRSEMNVSTLELGDSALYLCASSWASDTTTNEKLFFGSGTQLSVL.

V and J are TRBV7-9 and TRBJ1-1; D is possibly TRBD1 (5 bases). Germline lookup yields CDR1 SEHNR and CDR2 FQNEAQ (reference sequence). The V and J ends lost 2 bases and 6 bases respectively, with 13 bases between them. The CDR3 runs 14 residues. CDR3 amino acids: CASSLLGARAEAFF. CDR3 sequence (DNA): TGTGCCAGCAGCTTATTAGGGGCGCGGGCTGAAGCTTTCTTT. The variable domain in full, completed from reference TRBV7-9 and TRBJ1-1, reads DTGVSQNPRHKITKRGQNVTFRCDPISEHNRLYWYRQTLGQGPEFLTYFQNEAQLEKSRLLSDRFSAERPKGSFSTLEIQRTEQGDSAMYLCASSLLGARAEAFFGQGTRLTVV.

The chain links TRBV7-6 to TRBJ2-1; a possible D gene is TRBD1 (5 bases). CDR1 is SGHVS and CDR2 is FNYEAQ in the germline V gene. This CDR3 has 14 residues. With 0 bases removed from V and 10 bases from J, the gap between germline ends came to 13 bases. The CDR3 DNA follows: TGTGCCAGCAGCTTAGCGGGCTCCTCAGGGGAGCAGTTCTTC. The encoded protein is CASSLAGSSGEQFF.

The V and J genes are TRBV18 and TRBJ2-5; 9 bases line up with TRBD1. The assigned J gene may be wrong: the sequence end matches TRBJ2-7 better. CDR1 is KGHSH, CDR2 LQKENI, per germline. This CDR3 spans 15 amino acids. CDR3 sequence (DNA): TGTGCCAGCTCACCGGGGACAGGGACTCTCTACGAGCAGTACTTC. Translation gives CASSPGTGTLYEQYF.

This clonotype appeared many times. The chain recombines TRBV5-1 with TRBJ2-1, with a weak D call TRBD1 (6 bases). Germline values: CDR1 SGHRS, CDR2 YFSETQ. The V gene lost 2 bases and the J gene lost 9 bases, with 15 bases spanning the gap. The CDR3 sequence is 14 residues long. CDR3: CASSLGGPQGEQFF. The CDR3 DNA is TGCGCCAGCAGCTTAGGGGGACCTCAGGGTGAGCAGTTCTTC. The entire variable domain, with the rest obtained from reference TRBV5-1 and TRBJ2-1, is as follows: KAGVTQTPRYLIKTRGQQVTLSCSPISGHRSVSWYQQTPGQGLQFLFEYFSETQRNKGNFPGRFSGRQFSNSRSEMNVSTLELGDSALYLCASSLGGPQGEQFFGPGTRLTVL.

V is TRBV7-9 and J is TRBJ1-2; the D is unclear. The CDR3 loop spans 15 amino acids. The germline CDR1 and CDR2 sequences are SEHNR and FQNEAQ (reference sequence). Trimming shortened V by 5 bases and J by 0 bases, and 13 bases separated the two germline ends. The CDR3 loop reads CASSLILISNYGYTF. The CDR3 coding sequence is TGTGCCAGCAGCCTCATCCTGATTTCTAACTATGGCTACACCTTC.

This clonotype was recorded only once. The V and J genes are TRBV4-1 and TRBJ2-1, with D perhaps assigned TRBD1 or TRBD2 (6 bases each). Trimming cost V 3 bases and J 0 bases, with 15 bases left between them. The CDR3 sequence is 17 residues long. Germline lookup yields CDR1 MGHRA and CDR2 YSYEKL. In nucleotides, the CDR3 is TGCGCCAGCAGCCAGACCCGACGGGGGCGCTCCTACAATGAGCAGTTCTTC. Translated: CASSQTRRGRSYNEQFF.

This clonotype was detected a few times. The J gene is TRBJ2-7, the V gene TRBV20-1; possibly TRBD2 for D (7 bases). V was clipped by 5 bases and J by 2 bases, with 22 bases between them. Germline-derived CDR1 and CDR2 are DFQATT and SNEGSKA (reference sequence). The CDR3 sequence is 16 residues long. DNA for the CDR3: TGCAGTGCTGGGGGGGGGCGTGGAGGGAACCCCTACGAGCAGTACTTC. Its protein product is CSAGGGRGGNPYEQYF.

The chain joins TRBV20-1 to TRBJ2-5; a weak D match, TRBD1 (5 bases). The V gene's germline CDR1 is DFQATT and CDR2 SNEGSKA (reference sequence). Trimming removed 0 bases from V and 11 bases from J, with 25 bases in between. This CDR3 comprises 16 residues. CDR3 protein: CSARDHRRASSGEQYF. The CDR3 DNA reads TGCAGTGCTAGAGATCATCGCAGGGCCAGCTCGGGTGAGCAGTACTTC.

The chain recombines TRBV7-6 with TRBJ2-5, with 7 bases fitting TRBD1. The closer fit of TRBJ2-7 to the DNA end suggests the J call may be wrong. The length of the CDR3 is 14 residues. CDR1 and CDR2 (germline): SGHVS, FNYEAQ. The CDR3 is CASSLTTGPYEQYF. CDR3 nucleotides: TGTGCCAGCAGCTTAACGACAGGGCCCTACGAGCAGTACTTC.

The chain has TRBV12-3 or TRBV12-4 and TRBJ2-3; the D gene is possibly TRBD2 (6 bases). Trimming took 5 bases from V and 3 from J, leaving 12 bases between them. The CDR3 loop spans 14 amino acids. The CDR3 loop reads CASSRRAGTDTQYF. The CDR3 DNA reads as TGTGCCAGCAGTCGACGGGCGGGGACAGATACGCAGTATTTT.

Comments on this clonotype: A much larger clone lies a single base off, so this may be a read error. This chain connects TRBV7-8 to TRBJ1-1; D is unresolved. The CDR3 spans 14 residues. Per the germline V gene, CDR1 is SGHVS and CDR2 is FQNEAQ. CDR3 DNA sequence: TGTGCCAGCAGCTTAGGGCGGTTGAACGCTGAAGCTTTCTTT. As protein: CASSLGRLNAEAFF.

This chain connects TRBV6-2 or TRBV6-3 to TRBJ2-1; TRBD2 matches 12 bases. Losses at the gene ends were 6 bases for V and 7 bases for J; bases not matched to a gene: 19. The CDR3 runs to 19 residues. CDR1 MNHEY and CDR2 SVGEGT come from the germline V gene. CDR3 amino acids: CASSPILAGGTLGGNEQFF. CDR3 coding DNA: TGTGCCAGCAGCCCCATCCTAGCGGGGGGGACCTTAGGCGGGAATGAGCAGTTCTTC.

This chain connects TRBV9 to TRBJ1-2; D not certain. Germline V CDR1 and CDR2: SGDLS, YYNGEE. The V end was cut by 0 bases, the J end by 0 bases, with 6 bases between. This CDR3 has 14 residues. The CDR3 loop reads CASSVDVSNYGYTF. The CDR3 DNA reads as TGTGCCAGCAGCGTAGACGTCTCTAACTATGGCTACACCTTC.

J is TRBJ1-5 and V is TRBV10-3, with 10 bases identical to TRBD1. V trimming: 7 bases; J trimming: 6 bases; junction bases outside the gene matches: 3. Germline V lookup: CDR1 ENHRY, CDR2 SYGVKD. This CDR3 is 13 amino acids long. The CDR3 bases are TGTGCCATCATGCGGGACAGGGGTCAGCCCCAGCATTTT. Amino acids: CAIMRDRGQPQHF.

Only a few counts were recorded for this clonotype. V usage is TRBV6-1 and J usage is TRBJ1-2; the match to TRBD1 covers 9 bases. V lost 4 bases, J lost 3 bases, and 3 bases stayed unmatched. The length of the CDR3 is 14 residues. The germline gives CDR1 MNHNS, CDR2 SASEGT. The CDR3 region has the DNA TGTGCCAGCAGTGCCCGGACAGGGGACTATGGCTACACCTTC. Residues: CASSARTGDYGYTF.

CDR3 bases: TGTGCCAGCAGTTTATCCAGGTTGGGACGGGGCTCACCCCTCCACTTT. Amino acids: CASSLSRLGRGSPLHF. This chain links TRBV27 with TRBJ1-6, with D possibly matching TRBD1 (5 bases). V was clipped by 0 bases and J by 10 bases, with 16 bases between them. CDR3 length: 16 amino acids. CDR1 is MNHEY and CDR2 is SMNVEV in the germline V gene (reference sequence).

This clonotype was counted between two and nine times. This chain links TRBV7-3 with TRBJ2-1, with TRBD2 matching over 7 bases. The length of the CDR3 is 16 residues. The V gene end was trimmed by 5 bases and the J gene end by 0 bases; junction bases not matched to a gene: 7. Germline V CDR1 and CDR2: SGHTA, FQGTGA. CDR3 nucleotides: TGTGCCAGCAGCGGACTCGGGGGGAGCTCCTACAATGAGCAGTTCTTC. Translated, it gives CASSGLGGSSYNEQFF.

This clonotype was seen more than once but under ten times. The chain combines TRBV2 with TRBJ1-4; D not certain. V lost 6 bases and J 5 bases, leaving 16 bases between the germline ends. This CDR3 contains 15 residues. Germline CDR1 SNHLY, CDR2 FYNNEI. The CDR3 sequence: CASSPHELLNEKLFF. DNA for the CDR3: TGTGCCAGCAGCCCTCATGAACTGTTGAATGAAAAACTGTTTTTT.

The V call is TRBV7-9, the J call TRBJ2-1; no clear D gene. Germline-derived CDR1 and CDR2 are SEHNR and FQNEAQ (reference sequence). This CDR3 is built from 15 residues. The V gene lost 1 base and the J gene lost 0 bases, with 7 bases spanning the gap. For the CDR3, the DNA is TGTGCCAGCAGCTTAGGGCGGACCTCCTACAATGAGCAGTTCTTC. Encoded protein: CASSLGRTSYNEQFF.

The J gene is TRBJ2-5, the V gene TRBV5-1; D is unresolved. The CDR3 is 17 residues long. CDR1 and CDR2 from the germline V gene are SGHRS and YFSETQ. Trimming removed 2 bases at V and 1 base at J, with 18 bases between. The CDR3 loop reads CASSFPPPGRSQETQYF. The DNA for the CDR3 is TGCGCCAGCAGCTTTCCCCCTCCCGGCCGATCCCAAGAGACCCAGTACTTC.

The table lists this clonotype with a few counts. The chain carries TRBV7-9 and TRBJ2-5; tentatively, D is TRBD2 (5 bases). From germline, CDR1 is SEHNR and CDR2 FQNEAQ (reference sequence). Trimming took 2 bases from V and 5 from J, leaving 18 bases between them. The CDR3 extends over 16 amino acids. CDR3 in DNA: TGTGCCAGCAGCTTAAGGAGGTGGGCCTCGGGGGAGACCCAGTACTTC. Residues: CASSLRRWASGETQYF.

The chain links TRBV5-5 to TRBJ2-7; 10 bases are shared with TRBD1. The ends lost 4 bases at V and 0 bases at J; junction bases unmatched: 10. There are 17 residues in the CDR3. From germline, CDR1 is SGHKS and CDR2 YYEKEE (reference sequence). CDR3 bases: TGTGCCAGCAGCCGGGCAACGGGACAGGGGATCTCCTACGAGCAGTACTTC. Amino acid sequence: CASSRATGQGISYEQYF.

V is TRBV7-3 and J is TRBJ2-7; 8 nucleotides line up with TRBD2. Gene TRBJ2-5 matches the end of the DNA better, so the J call may be wrong. CDR3 length: 17 residues. The germline V gene has CDR1 SGHTA and CDR2 FQGTGA. The DNA for the CDR3 is TGTGCCAGCAGCTCCCCCGGGACTAGACTTTCAGGGGAGACCCAGTACTTC. Translated, it gives CASSSPGTRLSGETQYF.

The genes are TRBV15 and TRBJ1-5, with D hard to call. Trimming took off 3 bases at V and 4 bases at J, with 22 bases between the two ends. Germline V CDR1 and CDR2: LNHNV, YYDKDF (reference sequence). This CDR3 comprises 18 residues. This chain's CDR3 is CATSREWVSTTQNQPQHF. CDR3 nucleotides: TGTGCCACCAGCAGGGAATGGGTCTCGACGACCCAAAATCAGCCCCAGCATTTT.

This clonotype occurred a few times. The chain couples TRBV4-1 to TRBJ1-6; D is uncertain. From germline, CDR1 is MGHRA and CDR2 YSYEKL. CDR3 length: 15 amino acids. The V gene lost 3 bases and the J gene lost 7 bases, with 13 bases spanning the gap. CDR3 sequence: CASSQEGHKNSPLHF. The CDR3 region has the DNA TGCGCCAGCAGCCAGGAAGGGCATAAGAATTCACCCCTCCACTTT.

A word on this clonotype: At one of its ends the junction is not consistent with the germline gene, which may arise from a read error. The chain employs TRBV3-1 and TRBJ2-3, with unresolved D. This CDR3 comprises 14 residues. Germline loops: CDR1 LGHDT, CDR2 YNNKEL (reference sequence). CDR3 nucleotides: TGTGCCAGCAGTCAAGAGGACAGCACAGATACGCAGTATTTT. It specifies CASSQEDSTDTQYF.

This clonotype was picked up a small number of times. The V and J genes are TRBV7-8 and TRBJ1-2; 7 nucleotides align to TRBD1. After removal of 8 bases from V and 0 bases from J, the junction contained 9 bases not matched to a gene. Germline-derived CDR1 and CDR2 are SGHVS and FQNEAQ. CDR3 length: 15 amino acids. CDR3 coding DNA: TGTGCCAGCGGTCTTACAGGGGTCCCTAACTATGGCTACACCTTC. Residues: CASGLTGVPNYGYTF.

This clonotype was seen a few times. The genes are TRBV19 and TRBJ2-1, with D tentatively TRBD1 (6 bases). V lost 3 bases and J 3 bases, leaving 12 bases between the germline ends. This CDR3 contains 15 residues. The germline gives CDR1 LNHDA, CDR2 SQIVND (reference sequence). The CDR3 DNA sequence: TGTGCCAGTAGTATGGGGGCAGGACTCTACAATGAGCAGTTCTTC. Translating it yields CASSMGAGLYNEQFF.

The chain has TRBV12-3 or TRBV12-4 and TRBJ1-1; possible D gene TRBD1, 5 bases. CDR3 size: 15 residues. The V and J ends lost 5 bases and 4 bases respectively, with 17 bases between them. CDR3 sequence (DNA): TGTGCCAGCAGTCCAAAGGGGTCAGGGTCCACTGAAGCTTTCTTT. It encodes CASSPKGSGSTEAFF.